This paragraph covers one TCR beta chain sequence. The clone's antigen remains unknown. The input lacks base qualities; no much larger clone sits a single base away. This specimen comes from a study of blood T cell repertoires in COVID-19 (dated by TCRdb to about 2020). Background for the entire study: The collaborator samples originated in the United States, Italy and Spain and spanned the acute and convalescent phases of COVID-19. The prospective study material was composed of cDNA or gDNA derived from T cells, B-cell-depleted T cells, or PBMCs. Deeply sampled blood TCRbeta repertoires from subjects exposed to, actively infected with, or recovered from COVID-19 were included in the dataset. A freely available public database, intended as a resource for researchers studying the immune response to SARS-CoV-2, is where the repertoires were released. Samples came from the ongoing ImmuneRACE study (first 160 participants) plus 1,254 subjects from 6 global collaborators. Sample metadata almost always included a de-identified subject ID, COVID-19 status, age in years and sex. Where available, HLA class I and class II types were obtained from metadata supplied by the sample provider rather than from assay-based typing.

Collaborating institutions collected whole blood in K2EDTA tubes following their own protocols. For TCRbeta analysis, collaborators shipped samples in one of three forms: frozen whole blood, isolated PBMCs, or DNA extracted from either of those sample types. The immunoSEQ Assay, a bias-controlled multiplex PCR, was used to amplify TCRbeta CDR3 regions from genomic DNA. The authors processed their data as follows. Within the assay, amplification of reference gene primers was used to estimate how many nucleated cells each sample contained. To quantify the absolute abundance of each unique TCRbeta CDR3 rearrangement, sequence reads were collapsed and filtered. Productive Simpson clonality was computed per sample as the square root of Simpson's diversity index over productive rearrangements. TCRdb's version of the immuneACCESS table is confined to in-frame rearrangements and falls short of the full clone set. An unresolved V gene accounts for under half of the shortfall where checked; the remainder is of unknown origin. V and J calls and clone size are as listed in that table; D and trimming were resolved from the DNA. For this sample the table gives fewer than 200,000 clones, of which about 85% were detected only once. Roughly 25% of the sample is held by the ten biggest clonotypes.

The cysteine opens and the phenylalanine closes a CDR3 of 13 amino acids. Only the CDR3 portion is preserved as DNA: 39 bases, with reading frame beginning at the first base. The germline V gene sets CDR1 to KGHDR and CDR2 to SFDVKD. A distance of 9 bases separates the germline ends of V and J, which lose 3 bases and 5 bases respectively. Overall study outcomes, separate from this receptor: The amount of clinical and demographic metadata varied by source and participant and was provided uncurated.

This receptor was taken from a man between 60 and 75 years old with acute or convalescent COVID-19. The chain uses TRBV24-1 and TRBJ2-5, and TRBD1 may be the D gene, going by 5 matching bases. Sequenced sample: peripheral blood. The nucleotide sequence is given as TGTGCCACCAGTGATGACAGAACGGAGACCCAGTACTTC. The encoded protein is CATSDDRTETQYF.